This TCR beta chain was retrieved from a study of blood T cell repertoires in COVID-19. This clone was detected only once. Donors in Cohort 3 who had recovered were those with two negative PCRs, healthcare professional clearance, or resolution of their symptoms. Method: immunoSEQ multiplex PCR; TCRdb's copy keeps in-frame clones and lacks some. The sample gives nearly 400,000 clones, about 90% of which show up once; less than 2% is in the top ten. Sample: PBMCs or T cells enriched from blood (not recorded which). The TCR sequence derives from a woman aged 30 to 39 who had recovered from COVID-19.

CDR3 nucleotide sequence: TGTGCCAGCAGTCCGGTGGTGGCGGGAGCTCAAGAGACCCAGTACTTC. It encodes CASSPVVAGAQETQYF. The chain couples TRBV27 to TRBJ2-5; 7 bases match TRBD2. Germline loops: CDR1 MNHEY, CDR2 SMNVEV (reference sequence). The junction had 11 bases not matched to a gene; V was cut back by 5 bases and J by 2 bases. The CDR3 has 16 residues.